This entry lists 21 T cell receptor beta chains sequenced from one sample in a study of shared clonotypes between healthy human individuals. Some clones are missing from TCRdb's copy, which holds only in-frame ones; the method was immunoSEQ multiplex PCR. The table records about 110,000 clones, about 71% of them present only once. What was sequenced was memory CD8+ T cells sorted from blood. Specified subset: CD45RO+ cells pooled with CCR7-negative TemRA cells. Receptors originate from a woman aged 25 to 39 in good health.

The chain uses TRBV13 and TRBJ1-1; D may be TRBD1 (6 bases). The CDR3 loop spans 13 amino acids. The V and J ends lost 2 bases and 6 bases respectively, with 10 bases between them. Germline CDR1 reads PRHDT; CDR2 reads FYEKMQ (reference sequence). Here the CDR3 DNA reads TGTGCCAGCAGCTTACAGGGGTTTCCTGAAGCTTTCTTT. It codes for CASSLQGFPEAFF.

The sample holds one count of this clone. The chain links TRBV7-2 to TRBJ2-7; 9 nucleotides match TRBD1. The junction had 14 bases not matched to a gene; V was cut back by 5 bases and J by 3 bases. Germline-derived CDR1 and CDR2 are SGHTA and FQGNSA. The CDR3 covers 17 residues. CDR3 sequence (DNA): TGTGCCAGCAGCGGTCGGACTACGGACAGGGGATACTACGAGCAGTACTTC. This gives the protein CASSGRTTDRGYYEQYF. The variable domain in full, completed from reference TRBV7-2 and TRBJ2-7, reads GAGVSQSPSNKVTEKGKDVELRCDPISGHTALYWYRQSLGQGLEFLIYFQGNSAPDKSGLPSDRFSAERTGGSVSTLTIQRTQQEDSAVYLCASSGRTTDRGYYEQYFGPGTRLTVT.

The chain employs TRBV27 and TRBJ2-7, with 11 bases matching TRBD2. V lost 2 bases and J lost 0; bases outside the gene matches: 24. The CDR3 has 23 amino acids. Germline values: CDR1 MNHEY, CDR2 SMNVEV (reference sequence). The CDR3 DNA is TGTGCCAGCAGTTTACGCAAATGGGGTCCTACGGGACTAGCGGAATTCAGCTCCTACGAGCAGTACTTC. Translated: CASSLRKWGPTGLAEFSSYEQYF.

The CDR3 DNA is TGTGCCAGCAGCCGGATACCGGGACAGGGGGGGGAGCAGTACTTC. Translated, it gives CASSRIPGQGGEQYF. This chain connects TRBV4-2 to TRBJ2-7; 11 bases align to TRBD1. J gave up 7 bases and V 4 bases, and 9 bases lay outside the gene matches. Germline CDR1 is LGHNA and CDR2 is YNFKEQ. CDR3 length: 15 residues.

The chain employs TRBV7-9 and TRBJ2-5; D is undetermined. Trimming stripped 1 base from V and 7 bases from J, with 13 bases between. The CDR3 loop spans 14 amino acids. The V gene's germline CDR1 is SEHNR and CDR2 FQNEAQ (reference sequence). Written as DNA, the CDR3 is TGTGCCAGCAGCTTAGACAGCACTGGTAGGACCCAGTACTTC. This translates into CASSLDSTGRTQYF.

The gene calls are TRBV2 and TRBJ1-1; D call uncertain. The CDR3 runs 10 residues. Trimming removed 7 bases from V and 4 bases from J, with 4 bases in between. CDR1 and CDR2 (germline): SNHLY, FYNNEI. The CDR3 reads CASKSTEAFF. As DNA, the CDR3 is TGTGCCAGCAAGAGCACTGAAGCTTTCTTT.

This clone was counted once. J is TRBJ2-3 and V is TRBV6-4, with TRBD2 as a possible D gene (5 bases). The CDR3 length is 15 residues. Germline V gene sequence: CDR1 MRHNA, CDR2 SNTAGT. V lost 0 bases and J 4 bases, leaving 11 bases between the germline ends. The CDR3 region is CASSDSSTSPDTQYF. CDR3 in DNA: TGTGCCAGCAGTGACTCGAGTACTAGTCCAGATACGCAGTATTTT.

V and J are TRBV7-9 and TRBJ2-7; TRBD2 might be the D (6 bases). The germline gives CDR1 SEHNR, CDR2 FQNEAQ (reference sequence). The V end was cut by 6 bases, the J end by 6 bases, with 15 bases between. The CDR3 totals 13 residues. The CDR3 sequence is CASSRVGGPEQYF. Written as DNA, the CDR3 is TGTGCCAGCAGTAGGGTCGGGGGTCCCGAGCAGTACTTC.

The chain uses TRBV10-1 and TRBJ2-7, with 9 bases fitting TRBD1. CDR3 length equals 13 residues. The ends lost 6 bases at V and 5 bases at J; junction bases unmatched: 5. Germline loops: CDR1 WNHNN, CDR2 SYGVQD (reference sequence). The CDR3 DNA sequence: TGCGCCAGCAGCACGGGACAGGGCGACGAGCAGTACTTC. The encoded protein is CASSTGQGDEQYF.

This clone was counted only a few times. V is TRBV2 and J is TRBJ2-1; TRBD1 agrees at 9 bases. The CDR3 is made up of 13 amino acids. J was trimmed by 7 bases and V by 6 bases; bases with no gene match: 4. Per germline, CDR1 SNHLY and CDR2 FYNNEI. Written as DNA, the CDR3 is TGTGCCAGCAGGGGACAGGGTTGGAATGAGCAGTTCTTC. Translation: CASRGQGWNEQFF.

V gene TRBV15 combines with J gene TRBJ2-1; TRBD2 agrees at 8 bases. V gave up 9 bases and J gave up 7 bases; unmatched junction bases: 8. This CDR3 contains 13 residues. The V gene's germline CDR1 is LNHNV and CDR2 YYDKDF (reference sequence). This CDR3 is CATSGRGGNEQFF. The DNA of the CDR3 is TGTGCCACAAGCGGGAGAGGGGGAAATGAGCAGTTCTTC.

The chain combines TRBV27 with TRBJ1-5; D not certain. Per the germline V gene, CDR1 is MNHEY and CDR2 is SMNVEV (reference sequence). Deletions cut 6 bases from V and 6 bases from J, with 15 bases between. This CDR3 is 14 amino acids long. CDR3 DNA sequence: TGTGCCAGCAGCCGAATGGGTCCTAGTCAGCCCCAGCATTTT. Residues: CASSRMGPSQPQHF.

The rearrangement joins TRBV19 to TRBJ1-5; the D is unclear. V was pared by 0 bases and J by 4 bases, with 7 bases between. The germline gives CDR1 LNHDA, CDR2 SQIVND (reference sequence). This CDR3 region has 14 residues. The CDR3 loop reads CASSIEGGNQPQHF. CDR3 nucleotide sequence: TGTGCCAGTAGTATAGAAGGAGGAAATCAGCCCCAGCATTTT.

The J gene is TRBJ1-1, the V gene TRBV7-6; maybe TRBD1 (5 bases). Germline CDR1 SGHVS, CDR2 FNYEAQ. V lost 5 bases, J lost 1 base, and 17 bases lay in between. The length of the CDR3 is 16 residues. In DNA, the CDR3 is TGTGCCAGCAGCACCCACCCCGGGACTTCGAACACTGAAGCTTTCTTT. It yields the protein CASSTHPGTSNTEAFF. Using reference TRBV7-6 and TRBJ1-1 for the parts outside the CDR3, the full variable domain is GAGVSQSPRYKVTKRGQDVALRCDPISGHVSLYWYRQALGQGPEFLTYFNYEAQQDKSGLPNDRFSAERPEGSISTLTIQRTEQRDSAMYRCASSTHPGTSNTEAFFGQGTRLTVV.

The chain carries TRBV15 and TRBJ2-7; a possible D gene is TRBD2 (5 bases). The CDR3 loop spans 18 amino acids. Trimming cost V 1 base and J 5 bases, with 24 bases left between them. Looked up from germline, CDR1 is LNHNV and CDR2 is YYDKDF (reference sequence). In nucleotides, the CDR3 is TGTGCCACCAGCAGAGGTCCCGGGGAGTTCCGAATAACTAACGAGCAGTACTTC. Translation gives CATSRGPGEFRITNEQYF.

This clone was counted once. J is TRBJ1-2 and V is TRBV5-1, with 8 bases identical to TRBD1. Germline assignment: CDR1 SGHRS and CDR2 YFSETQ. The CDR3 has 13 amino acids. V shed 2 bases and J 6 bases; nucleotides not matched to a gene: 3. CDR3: CASSFAGGDGYTF. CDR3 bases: TGCGCCAGCAGCTTCGCAGGGGGCGATGGCTACACCTTC. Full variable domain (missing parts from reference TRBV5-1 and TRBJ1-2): KAGVTQTPRYLIKTRGQQVTLSCSPISGHRSVSWYQQTPGQGLQFLFEYFSETQRNKGNFPGRFSGRQFSNSRSEMNVSTLELGDSALYLCASSFAGGDGYTFGSGTRLTVV.

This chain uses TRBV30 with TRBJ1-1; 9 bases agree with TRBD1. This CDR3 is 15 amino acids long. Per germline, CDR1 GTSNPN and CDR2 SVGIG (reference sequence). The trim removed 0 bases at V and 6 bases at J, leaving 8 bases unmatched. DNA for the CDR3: TGTGCCTGGAGTGTACCGGGACAGGGCCCCCCTGAAGCTTTCTTT. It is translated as CAWSVPGQGPPEAFF.

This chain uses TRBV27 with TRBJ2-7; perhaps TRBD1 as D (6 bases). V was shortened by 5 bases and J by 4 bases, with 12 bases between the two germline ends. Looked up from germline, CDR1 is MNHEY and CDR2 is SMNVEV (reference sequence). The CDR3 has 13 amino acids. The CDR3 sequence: CASSTGTPYEQYF. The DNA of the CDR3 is TGTGCCAGCAGTACCGGGACACCATACGAGCAGTACTTC.

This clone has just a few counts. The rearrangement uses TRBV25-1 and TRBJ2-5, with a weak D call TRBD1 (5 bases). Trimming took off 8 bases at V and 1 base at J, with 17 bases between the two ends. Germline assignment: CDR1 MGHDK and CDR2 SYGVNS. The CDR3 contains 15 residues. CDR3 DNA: TGTGCCAGCGGCAACCTACAGGAACTCCAAGAGACCCAGTACTTC. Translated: CASGNLQELQETQYF.

CDR3 in DNA: TGTGCCAGCAGTTCCACTGGGGAGCAGTTCTTC. It translates to CASSSTGEQFF. V is TRBV7-9 and J is TRBJ2-1; no clear D gene. Germline V gene lookup returns CDR1 SEHNR and CDR2 FQNEAQ (reference sequence). The CDR3 contains 11 residues. V lost 6 bases, J lost 10 bases, and 10 bases lay in between.

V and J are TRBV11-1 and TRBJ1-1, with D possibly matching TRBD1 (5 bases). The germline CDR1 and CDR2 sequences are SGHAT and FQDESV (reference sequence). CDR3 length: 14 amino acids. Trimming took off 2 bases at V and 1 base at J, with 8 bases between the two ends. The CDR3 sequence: CASSLFTGNTEAFF. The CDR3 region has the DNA TGTGCCAGCAGCTTATTCACAGGGAACACTGAAGCTTTCTTT.